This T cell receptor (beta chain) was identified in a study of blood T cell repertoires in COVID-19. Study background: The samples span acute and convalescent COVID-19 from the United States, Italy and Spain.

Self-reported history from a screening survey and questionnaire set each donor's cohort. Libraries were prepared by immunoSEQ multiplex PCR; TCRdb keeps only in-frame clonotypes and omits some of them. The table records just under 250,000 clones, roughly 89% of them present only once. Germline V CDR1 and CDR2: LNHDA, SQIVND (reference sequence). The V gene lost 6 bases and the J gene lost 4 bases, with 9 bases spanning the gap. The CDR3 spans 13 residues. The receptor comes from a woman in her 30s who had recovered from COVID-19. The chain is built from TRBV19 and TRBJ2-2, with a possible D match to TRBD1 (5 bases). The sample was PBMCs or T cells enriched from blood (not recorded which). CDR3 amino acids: CASSGQPTGELFF. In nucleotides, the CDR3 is TGTGCCAGTAGCGGACAACCCACCGGGGAGCTGTTTTTT.